The clone carrying this T cell receptor beta chain was counted a few times. What it binds is not known. A second 7 to 11 cycle PCR used barcoded and J-beta primers. The study obtained at least 2.5 million CDR3-containing paired-end reads from every sample. One entry per CDR3 protein results from TCRdb running MiXCR on the 5' RACE reads. The profile shows about 290,000 distinct CDR3 sequences, 25% to 30% of them singletons. CDR1 and CDR2 (germline): DFQATT, SNEGSKA (reference sequence). This CDR3 region has 16 residues. After removal of 2 bases from V and 0 bases from J, the junction contained 7 bases not matched to a gene. The data were obtained in a study of blood T cells in healthy people across ages. The study's findings and limits: Shifts in expanded clonotypes may have been confounded by donor CMV status, which was unknown.

The sequence was collected from a woman between 65 and 79 years old in good health. Input material: blood. The chain employs TRBV20-1 and TRBJ2-4; TRBD2 aligns across 7 bases. CDR3 sequence (DNA): TGCAGTGCTAGACAGGGAGGGAAGCTAGCCAAAAACATTCAGTACTTC. It encodes CSARQGGKLAKNIQYF.